The 14 T cell receptor beta chains given below trace back to one sample, sequenced in a study of CD8+CD57+ T cells in acquired aplastic anemia (dated 2018 in TCRdb). Sequencing used an Illumina HiSeq 2000. Profiling of TCR beta VDJ combinations and CDR3 sequences used genomic DNA as the template. TCRdb itself trimmed the public reads at Q25 with fastp, ran MiXCR and retained productive beta chains. Identical CDR3 protein sequences are pooled into one entry, listed with their most common genes and DNA. This sample comprises 200,000 to 250,000 distinct CDR3 sequences, 34% of them detected only once. The top ten clonotypes cover 1.1% of the sample. The sequenced sample consisted of sorted CD4+, CD8+, or CD8+CD57+ T cells (not recorded which) from PBMCs. Every receptor here comes from a human donor in good health, serving as a control.

The table lists this clonotype with many counts. The rearrangement uses TRBV7-3 and TRBJ1-6; D is unclear. V was cut by 2 bases and J by 9 bases, with 8 bases left in between. The CDR3 is 13 amino acids. Germline V gene data show CDR1 as SGHTA and CDR2 as FQGTGA. The CDR3 reads CASSLHVTSPLHF. CDR3 nucleotides: TGTGCCAGCAGCTTACACGTTACTTCACCCCTCCACTTT.

Regarding this clonotype: A clone one base away is much larger, so this may be a read error. V and J are TRBV19 and TRBJ1-4; no reliable D call. Germline values: CDR1 LNHDA, CDR2 SQIVND (reference sequence). This CDR3 is built from 14 residues. The CDR3 region has the DNA TGTGCCAGTAGTATAGTGTCTCCCAACCGAAAACTGTCTTTT. Translation: CASSIVSPNRKLSF. Together with reference TRBV19 and TRBJ1-4, the CDR3 gives the full variable domain: DGGITQSPKYLFRKEGQNVTLSCEQNLNHDAMYWYRQDPGQGLRLIYYSQIVNDFQKGDIAEGYSVSREKKESFPLTVTSAQKNPTAFYLCASSIVSPNRKLSFGSGTQLSVL.

This clonotype was seen many times. This rearrangement joins TRBV2 to TRBJ2-5; D is unresolved. V was pared by 3 bases and J by 6 bases, with 14 bases between. This CDR3 region has 14 residues. Per germline, CDR1 SNHLY and CDR2 FYNNEI. CDR3 coding DNA: TGTGCCAGCAGTGATTCAAGGACCGCCAAGACCCAGTACTTC. Amino acids: CASSDSRTAKTQYF. Full variable domain (missing parts from reference TRBV2 and TRBJ2-5): EPEVTQTPSHQVTQMGQEVILRCVPISNHLYFYWYRQILGQKVEFLVSFYNNEISEKSEIFDDQFSVERPDGSNFTLKIRSTKLEDSAMYFCASSDSRTAKTQYFGPGTRLLVL.

The rearrangement joins TRBV25-1 to TRBJ1-1, with 9 positions matching TRBD1. Germline CDR1 and CDR2: MGHDK and SYGVNS. The CDR3 runs 14 residues. Trimming took 3 bases from V and 5 from J; bases not matched to a gene: 4. This CDR3 is CASSEDRGGTEAFF. The CDR3 DNA follows: TGTGCCAGCAGTGAGGACAGGGGAGGAACTGAAGCTTTCTTT.

The rearrangement uses TRBV11-1 and TRBJ2-6, with D hard to call. Per the germline V gene, CDR1 is SGHAT and CDR2 is FQDESV (reference sequence). CDR3 length: 18 residues. V dropped 7 bases and J dropped 0 bases, with 19 bases sitting between them. CDR3 residues: CASILEPIGVSGANVLTF. The DNA for the CDR3 is TGTGCCAGCATACTCGAACCTATTGGGGTCTCTGGGGCCAACGTCCTGACTTTC.

This clonotype was detected only a few times. The chain carries TRBV2 and TRBJ1-1, with D perhaps TRBD1 (5 bases). V was cut by 8 bases and J by 4 bases, with 8 bases left in between. This CDR3 has 11 residues. CDR1 is SNHLY, CDR2 FYNNEI, per germline. The CDR3 coding sequence is TGTGCCAGCCTAAGGGGCACTGAAGCTTTCTTT. It encodes CASLRGTEAFF.

The gene calls are TRBV12-3 or TRBV12-4 and TRBJ1-1, with a tentative D call TRBD1 (5 bases). This CDR3 contains 11 residues. V was shortened by 2 bases and J by 11 bases, with 9 bases between the two germline ends. The CDR3: CASSLLGDAFF. The CDR3 DNA reads TGTGCCAGCAGTTTATTGGGGGATGCTTTCTTT.

This clonotype has only a few counts. As the CDR3 is not closed by the conserved phenylalanine or tryptophan, this likely results from a read error. V and J are TRBV11-1 and TRBJ2-1; TRBD2 might be the D (5 bases). The CDR3 is made up of 17 amino acids. The V end lost 2 bases, the J end lost 3 bases, and 17 bases lay between the germline ends. Germline V gene lookup returns CDR1 SGHAT and CDR2 FQDESV (reference sequence). For the CDR3, the DNA is TGTGCCAGCAGCTTACAAGCTAGGGTAGGAGGCTACAATGAGCAGTTCTCC. This codes for CASSLQARVGGYNEQFS.

In this sample, this clonotype turned up many times. The chain is built from TRBV5-1 and TRBJ1-2, with no clear D. Trimming shortened V by 0 bases and J by 3 bases, and 9 bases separated the two germline ends. CDR1 is SGHRS and CDR2 is YFSETQ in the germline V gene. The CDR3 has 14 amino acids. CDR3 residues: CASSLGGSDYGYTF. In DNA form, the CDR3 reads TGCGCCAGCAGCTTGGGGGGATCGGACTATGGCTACACCTTC.

The chain combines TRBV5-1 with TRBJ2-1; the D gene is possibly TRBD2 (7 bases). With 3 bases removed from V and 0 bases from J, the gap between germline ends came to 16 bases. The CDR3 covers 17 residues. CDR1 SGHRS and CDR2 YFSETQ come from the germline V gene. For the CDR3, the DNA is TGCGCCAGCAGCTCCCGGGGGGCGGGACGCTCCTACAATGAGCAGTTCTTC. Translated, it gives CASSSRGAGRSYNEQFF.

This clonotype was counted at least ten times. This chain uses TRBV7-6 with TRBJ1-2; D is unresolved. The CDR3 is made up of 13 amino acids. Germline V CDR1 and CDR2: SGHVS, FNYEAQ. Trimming took 5 bases from V and 2 from J, leaving 9 bases between them. The CDR3 here is CASSNLGNYGYTF. The CDR3 DNA reads TGTGCCAGCAGCAACTTAGGGAACTATGGCTACACCTTC. Full variable domain (rest looked up from reference TRBV7-6 and TRBJ1-2): GAGVSQSPRYKVTKRGQDVALRCDPISGHVSLYWYRQALGQGPEFLTYFNYEAQQDKSGLPNDRFSAERPEGSISTLTIQRTEQRDSAMYRCASSNLGNYGYTFGSGTRLTVV.

This clonotype was picked up many times. The J gene is TRBJ2-7, the V gene TRBV20-1; the match to TRBD2 covers 13 bases. Germline V gives CDR1 DFQATT, CDR2 SNEGSKA (reference sequence). CDR3 length: 17 residues. V lost 1 base to trimming and J lost 2 bases; unmatched junction nucleotides: 8. CDR3 nucleotide sequence: TGCAGTGCTAGAGGGCCCGATACTAGCGGGAGGGCCTACGAGCAGTACTTC. Its protein product is CSARGPDTSGRAYEQYF.

The chain recombines TRBV25-1 with TRBJ2-2; 7 bases are a match to TRBD1. This CDR3 has 20 residues. Germline assignment: CDR1 MGHDK and CDR2 SYGVNS. V dropped 5 bases and J dropped 3; count of bases not matched to a gene: 21. The chain's CDR3 is CASSFNPGQYVPLDTGELFF. The DNA for the CDR3 is TGTGCCAGCAGTTTCAACCCGGGACAGTATGTTCCACTGGACACCGGGGAGCTGTTTTTT.

This clonotype was picked up a small number of times. The rearrangement uses TRBV3-1 and TRBJ2-1; D uncertain. The germline gives CDR1 LGHDT, CDR2 YNNKEL (reference sequence). V was pared by 1 base and J by 6 bases, with 13 bases between. The CDR3 contains 15 residues. The CDR3 is CASSQGRPLGNEQFF. The DNA for the CDR3 is TGTGCCAGCAGCCAAGGCAGGCCCCTGGGCAATGAGCAGTTCTTC.